These T cell receptor beta chains were read from a single sample in a study of blood T cell repertoires in COVID-19. The method was immunoSEQ multiplex PCR; TCRdb's version includes in-frame clones alone and lacks a portion of them. The sample has about 180,000 clones; over 65% are singletons. Sequencing was carried out using peripheral blood. The origin of the receptors is a person aged 65-85 years with COVID-19, enrolled during active disease. CDR3s include the opening cysteine and the closing phenylalanine or tryptophan.

>TRBJ2-7|TRBV2|16
CASSEEPQDWAYEQYF
>TRBJ2-7|TRBV7-2|13
CASSLAGGLEQYF
>TRBJ2-7|TRBV5-1|15
CASSLSWGVEYEQYF
>TRBJ2-1|TRBV6-1|16
CASSALAGSSYNEQFF
>TRBJ1-2|TRBV6-1|12
CASSDWAGANTF
>TRBJ2-7|TRBV28|15
CASSSGDGPLRGQYF
>TRBJ1-4|TRBV5-6|14
CASSLERTNEKLFF
>TRBJ2-2|TRBV4-2|15
CASRRDSQGGGELFF
>TRBJ2-1|TRBV20-1|11
CSARTVNEQFF
>TRBJ2-5|TRBV6-6|14
CASRRGLSGETQYF
>TRBJ1-6|TRBV10-3|15
CAISESRGSNSPLHF
>TRBJ2-7|TRBV6-2/TRBV6-3|13
CASSPGLRWEQYF
>TRBJ1-1|TRBV6-6|14
CASSNGQVGTEAFF
>TRBJ2-2|TRBV30|15
CAWSGVRGIVGELFF
>TRBJ1-5|TRBV28|13
CASSSRGNQPQHF
>TRBJ1-2|TRBV9|19
CASSVAQPGETGISLGYTF
>TRBJ1-5|TRBV21-1|15
CASSKCQLGNQPQHF
>TRBJ2-1|TRBV16|16
CASNPGGTSSYNEQFF
>TRBJ2-5|TRBV19|13
CASNQGRQETQYF
>TRBJ1-2|TRBV6-5|15
CASSDRGGNNYGYTF
>TRBJ1-2|TRBV3-1/TRBV3-2|15
CASSQSGAANYGYTF
>TRBJ1-2|TRBV27|13
CASSFTGGYGYTF
>TRBJ2-7|TRBV5-5|13
CASEGTGEYEQYF